The 24 T cell receptor beta chains below were found in one sample sequenced in a study of blood T cell repertoires in COVID-19. TCRdb keeps only in-frame clones here, not all; method: immunoSEQ multiplex PCR. The top ten clones hold roughly 9.9% of a sample with 330,000 or so clones, around 90% of them seen once. Input material: peripheral blood. The receptors come from a man aged 25-40 years with COVID-19, enrolled during active disease.

The chain recombines TRBV29-1 with TRBJ2-3, with 9 bases matching TRBD1. CDR1 and CDR2 (germline): SQVTM, ANQGSEA. The length of the CDR3 is 14 residues. J gave up 5 bases and V 5 bases, and 8 bases lay outside the gene matches. DNA of the CDR3: TGCAGCGTTTTAACAGGGGGCGCGGGAGATACGCAGTATTTT. It translates to CSVLTGGAGDTQYF.

The gene calls are TRBV3-1 (or the pseudogene TRBV3-2) and TRBJ2-1; no reliable D call. Trimming cost V 1 base and J 0 bases, with 10 bases left between them. The CDR3 has 16 residues. Germline CDR1 is LGHDT and CDR2 is YNNKEL (reference sequence). CDR3 sequence: CASSQATKSSYNEQFF. Written as DNA, the CDR3 is TGTGCCAGCAGCCAAGCTACCAAAAGCTCCTACAATGAGCAGTTCTTC.

This chain uses TRBV11-2 with TRBJ1-6, with 8 bases lining up with TRBD1. Germline CDR1 SGHAT, CDR2 FQNNGV. CDR3 size: 15 residues. V lost 5 bases, J lost 10 bases, and 10 bases stayed unmatched. The CDR3 nucleotides read TGTGCCAGCAGCCAGAAGATGGACAGGGCCTCACCCCTCCACTTT. It translates to CASSQKMDRASPLHF.

The rearrangement uses TRBV27 and TRBJ1-2; D unresolved. Germline CDR1 MNHEY, CDR2 SMNVEV (reference sequence). Trimming took off 5 bases at V and 4 bases at J, with 11 bases between the two ends. CDR3 length equals 13 residues. This CDR3 reads CASSVLPGYGYTF. CDR3 nucleotides: TGTGCCAGCAGTGTCCTCCCAGGCTATGGCTACACCTTC.

This clone was detected only a few times. V is TRBV7-8 and J is TRBJ1-1, with D tentatively TRBD1 (6 bases). The CDR3 loop spans 14 amino acids. V was shortened by 5 bases and J by 0 bases, with 10 bases between the two germline ends. CDR1 and CDR2 from the germline V gene are SGHVS and FQNEAQ. The CDR3 DNA sequence: TGTGCCAGCAGCCGAGACAGGATGAACACTGAAGCTTTCTTT. Its translation is CASSRDRMNTEAFF.

V and J are TRBV3-1 (or the pseudogene TRBV3-2) and TRBJ2-5, with 14 bases that match TRBD2. Losses at the gene ends were 2 bases for V and 8 bases for J; bases not matched to a gene: 16. This CDR3 has 19 residues. Germline V gene data show CDR1 as LGHDT and CDR2 as YNNKEL (reference sequence). CDR3: CASSQKGEGLAGALSTQYF. In DNA form, the CDR3 reads TGTGCCAGCAGCCAAAAAGGCGAGGGACTAGCGGGGGCTCTGAGTACCCAGTACTTC.

V usage is TRBV3-1 (or the pseudogene TRBV3-2) and J usage is TRBJ1-2; 11 bases fit TRBD1. This CDR3 is built from 17 residues. The germline gives CDR1 LGHDT, CDR2 YNNKEL (reference sequence). The trim removed 4 bases at V and 3 bases at J, leaving 10 bases unmatched. The CDR3 is CASSRGQGAPEDYGYTF. The CDR3 DNA reads TGTGCCAGCAGCCGAGGACAGGGGGCCCCCGAAGACTATGGCTACACCTTC.

J is TRBJ2-7 and V is TRBV28, with TRBD1 matching 10 bases. In germline, CDR1 is MDHEN, CDR2 SYDVKM. This CDR3 region has 15 residues. V dropped 6 bases and J dropped 4; count of bases not matched to a gene: 9. CDR3 in DNA: TGTGCCAGCAGCGCGCCGGGACAGGGGTATTACGAGCAGTACTTC. Amino acids: CASSAPGQGYYEQYF.

On this clone: Other DNA sequences in this specimen translate into the identical CDR3. CDR3: CSVGGAYEQYF. The CDR3 DNA follows: TGCAGCGTGGGGGGGGCCTACGAGCAGTACTTC. The chain uses TRBV29-1 and TRBJ2-7; 7 bases align to TRBD2. This CDR3 contains 11 residues. Per germline, CDR1 SQVTM and CDR2 ANQGSEA. After removal of 6 bases from V and 2 bases from J, the junction contained 1 base not matched to a gene.

The V and J genes are TRBV10-3 and TRBJ1-1, with D maybe TRBD1 (5 bases). The CDR3 contains 16 residues. Trimming cost V 0 bases and J 1 base, with 12 bases left between them. Germline CDR1 reads ENHRY; CDR2 reads SYGVKD. The CDR3 loop reads CAISESGAGKNTEAFF. CDR3 in DNA: TGTGCCATCAGTGAGTCTGGGGCAGGGAAGAACACTGAAGCTTTCTTT.

The V and J genes are TRBV7-3 and TRBJ2-1; 7 positions agree with TRBD1. The length of the CDR3 is 20 residues. V lost 5 bases, J lost 5 bases, and 24 bases stayed unmatched. Germline values: CDR1 SGHTA, CDR2 FQGTGA. The CDR3 spells CASSRLILNPDRDEHNEQFF. CDR3 nucleotides: TGTGCCAGCAGCCGCCTGATTCTCAACCCCGACAGGGACGAACACAATGAGCAGTTCTTC.

The rearrangement links TRBV5-1 to TRBJ2-3; 8 bases align to TRBD2. The CDR3 covers 15 residues. Germline values: CDR1 SGHRS, CDR2 YFSETQ. J was trimmed by 1 base and V by 3 bases; bases with no gene match: 4. The DNA of the CDR3 is TGCGCCAGCAGCTACAGCGGGGGAGGCACAGATACGCAGTATTTT. Translation gives CASSYSGGGTDTQYF.

The chain employs TRBV24-1 and TRBJ2-5, with 12 bases lining up with TRBD1. The CDR3 spans 16 residues. V gave up 0 bases and J gave up 5 bases; unmatched junction bases: 3. Per germline, CDR1 KGHDR and CDR2 SFDVKD. CDR3 bases: TGTGCCACCAGTGATTTGAGGGACAGGGGGCTCGAGACCCAGTACTTC. This gives the protein CATSDLRDRGLETQYF.

The chain couples TRBV5-1 to TRBJ2-1, with D perhaps matching TRBD2 (5 bases). Between the trimmed V and J ends, which lost 4 bases and 4 bases, there was a span of 15 bases. The CDR3 is made up of 15 amino acids. CDR1 SGHRS and CDR2 YFSETQ come from the germline V gene. The CDR3 is CASSAGPEKYNEQFF. The CDR3 DNA sequence: TGCGCCAGCAGCGCGGGTCCTGAAAAATACAATGAGCAGTTCTTC.

V gene TRBV5-6 combines with J gene TRBJ1-1; a possible D gene is TRBD1 (5 bases). Germline CDR1 reads SGHDT; CDR2 reads YYEEEE. The length of the CDR3 is 15 residues. V lost 1 base and J 1 base, leaving 11 bases between the germline ends. CDR3 region: CASSLIDSQNTEAFF. The CDR3, as DNA: TGTGCCAGCAGCTTGATAGACAGCCAGAACACTGAAGCTTTCTTT.

V and J are TRBV7-2 and TRBJ2-5; perhaps TRBD1 as D (5 bases). The CDR3 loop spans 13 amino acids. From germline, CDR1 is SGHTA and CDR2 FQGNSA. Between the trimmed V and J ends, which lost 6 bases and 0 bases, there was a span of 8 bases. The CDR3 sequence: CASRPGNQETQYF. Written as DNA, the CDR3 is TGTGCCAGCAGACCAGGGAACCAAGAGACCCAGTACTTC.

V gene TRBV5-1 combines with J gene TRBJ2-7, with 7 bases matching TRBD1. The length of the CDR3 is 18 residues. Germline V lookup: CDR1 SGHRS, CDR2 YFSETQ. Trimming at V came to 0 bases and at J to 2 bases, leaving 14 bases not matched to a gene. The CDR3 region has the DNA TGCGCCAGCAGCTTGGGGCACCTCGGACAGGTCGGTCCCTACGAGCAGTACTTC. Translation gives CASSLGHLGQVGPYEQYF. The full variable domain, in which reference TRBV5-1 and TRBJ2-7 provide the parts outside the CDR3, is KAGVTQTPRYLIKTRGQQVTLSCSPISGHRSVSWYQQTPGQGLQFLFEYFSETQRNKGNFPGRFSGRQFSNSRSEMNVSTLELGDSALYLCASSLGHLGQVGPYEQYFGPGTRLTVT.

The chain recombines TRBV7-3 with TRBJ2-3; the match to TRBD2 covers 13 bases. Germline V CDR1 and CDR2: SGHTA, FQGTGA. This CDR3 comprises 20 residues. After removal of 5 bases from V and 0 bases from J, the junction contained 14 bases not matched to a gene. For the CDR3, the DNA is TGTGCCAGCAGCCTGAGTTATGGGGGACTAGCGGGGATTAGCACAGATACGCAGTATTTT. Protein sequence: CASSLSYGGLAGISTDTQYF.

This sequence joins TRBV6-6 and TRBJ1-5; D uncertain. Germline V gene data show CDR1 as MNHNY and CDR2 as SVGAGI (reference sequence). V gave up 5 bases and J gave up 3 bases, with 20 bases separating them. The CDR3 length is 17 residues. CDR3 nucleotides: TGTGCCAGCAGTCCCTTTCTGGGCCGGACTTTCAATCAGCCCCAGCATTTT. It encodes CASSPFLGRTFNQPQHF.

The rearrangement uses TRBV6-5 and TRBJ2-7; D not certain. Per the germline V gene, CDR1 is MNHEY and CDR2 is SVGAGI. The CDR3 consists of 15 residues. V dropped 0 bases and J dropped 6 bases, with 15 bases sitting between them. This chain's CDR3 is CASSYSSNGAIEQYF. The DNA for the CDR3 is TGTGCCAGCAGTTACTCGTCGAACGGTGCTATCGAGCAGTACTTC.

This clone came up a few times. This chain joins TRBV10-3 and TRBJ1-1; no reliable D call. Germline CDR1 is ENHRY and CDR2 is SYGVKD. The CDR3 is 14 amino acids. Trimming stripped 0 bases from V and 3 bases from J, with 8 bases between. CDR3 residues: CAISESRRDTEAFF. CDR3 nucleotides: TGTGCCATCAGTGAGTCGAGGAGGGACACTGAAGCTTTCTTT.

The genes are TRBV6-5 and TRBJ1-2; 7 bases are shared with TRBD1. CDR1 and CDR2 from the germline V gene are MNHEY and SVGAGI. The trim removed 4 bases at V and 8 bases at J, leaving 7 bases unmatched. This CDR3 is built from 13 residues. DNA of the CDR3: TGTGCCAGCAGTTTTGGACAGGTACAGGGCTACACCTTC. Translating it yields CASSFGQVQGYTF.

This chain uses TRBV30 with TRBJ1-1; a weak D match, TRBD1 (5 bases). V lost 2 bases and J lost 10, with 14 bases in between. Germline-derived CDR1 and CDR2 are GTSNPN and SVGIG (reference sequence). The CDR3 runs 12 residues. In nucleotides, the CDR3 is TGTGCCTGGAGTCCCCAGGGAGGGACAGCTTTCTTT. Protein product: CAWSPQGGTAFF.

This rearrangement joins TRBV30 to TRBJ1-6, with TRBD1 matching 11 bases. Trimming took 3 bases from V and 14 from J; bases not matched to a gene: 12. Germline V gene lookup returns CDR1 GTSNPN and CDR2 SVGIG (reference sequence). The CDR3 length is 15 residues. CDR3 DNA: TGTGCCTGGAGCCGGACAGGGGGCCTCCTAGGGACCCTCCACTTT. Protein sequence: CAWSRTGGLLGTLHF.